The 26 T cell receptor beta chains in this list originate from one sample, sequenced in a study of T cells in localized non-small cell lung cancer. Here immunoSEQ multiplex PCR was the method, and the copy in TCRdb shows in-frame clones only, minus some. The sample has around 26,000 clones; over 70% are singletons. The source material was peripheral blood, sampled before any cancer treatment. The receptors stem from a man aged 35-75 years with stage III squamous cell lung carcinoma.

This chain links TRBV10-1 with TRBJ2-2, with 8 bases lining up with TRBD2. The length of the CDR3 is 18 residues. Germline loops: CDR1 WNHNN, CDR2 SYGVQD (reference sequence). Germline trimming cut 2 bases from V and 0 bases from J; bases unmatched to any gene: 8. CDR3 nucleotides: TGCGCCAGCAGTGAGCCCCTAGCGGGCGATGCGAACACCGGGGAGCTGTTTTTT. Its translation: CASSEPLAGDANTGELFF.

The CDR3 region has the DNA TGTGCCTGGAGCAGAGAGGCGGCTAACAATGAGCAGTTCTTC. Translation gives CAWSREAANNEQFF. The chain couples TRBV30 to TRBJ2-1; D is unclear. Germline assignment: CDR1 GTSNPN and CDR2 SVGIG (reference sequence). The CDR3 is 14 residues long. The V and J ends lost 3 bases and 5 bases respectively, with 14 bases between them.

The chain is built from TRBV7-9 and TRBJ2-1, with D maybe TRBD2 (5 bases). The V gene lost 8 bases and the J gene lost 3 bases, with 23 bases spanning the gap. CDR3 length: 17 residues. Germline-derived CDR1 and CDR2 are SEHNR and FQNEAQ (reference sequence). The DNA of the CDR3 is TGTGCCAGCCCCCCCGAGACTACCAACGTATTCTACAATGAGCAGTTCTTC. Residues: CASPPETTNVFYNEQFF. Supplemented by reference TRBV7-9 and TRBJ2-1, the full variable domain reads DTGVSQNPRHKITKRGQNVTFRCDPISEHNRLYWYRQTLGQGPEFLTYFQNEAQLEKSRLLSDRFSAERPKGSFSTLEIQRTEQGDSAMYLCASPPETTNVFYNEQFFGPGTRLTVL.

The chain combines TRBV9 with TRBJ2-1; 10 nucleotides line up with TRBD2. The CDR3 loop spans 16 amino acids. J gave up 4 bases and V 0 bases, and 4 bases lay outside the gene matches. CDR1 and CDR2 (germline): SGDLS, YYNGEE. CDR3: CASSVALAGEYNEQFF. CDR3 nucleotides: TGTGCCAGCAGCGTAGCTCTAGCGGGAGAGTACAATGAGCAGTTCTTC.

This clone was seen once. The rearrangement uses TRBV19 and TRBJ2-3; 10 bases line up with TRBD2. V was clipped by 3 bases and J by 6 bases; unmatched bases: 3. In germline, CDR1 is LNHDA, CDR2 SQIVND (reference sequence). This CDR3 has 14 amino acids. CDR3 nucleotides: TGTGCCAGTAGTATGGAAGCGGGAGGGGATACGCAGTATTTT. Encoded protein: CASSMEAGGDTQYF.

The CDR3 here is CASSPASGSRADTQYF. The CDR3 nucleotides read TGTGCCAGCAGCCCGGCCAGCGGGAGCAGGGCAGATACGCAGTATTTT. This rearrangement joins TRBV2 to TRBJ2-3; 8 bases match TRBD2. J gave up 4 bases and V 6 bases, and 12 bases lay outside the gene matches. Germline V gene lookup returns CDR1 SNHLY and CDR2 FYNNEI. The CDR3 contains 16 residues.

This chain uses TRBV6-5 with TRBJ1-1; TRBD1 is a possible D gene (6 bases). Germline CDR1 MNHEY, CDR2 SVGAGI. The CDR3 runs 13 residues. Trimming took 8 bases from V and 1 from J, leaving 11 bases between them. The CDR3 loop reads CASGWGQNTEAFF. CDR3 DNA: TGTGCCAGCGGGTGGGGGCAGAACACTGAAGCTTTCTTT.

V is TRBV2 and J is TRBJ1-5; 7 nucleotides line up with TRBD1. Trimming at V came to 7 bases and at J to 4 bases, leaving 4 bases not matched to a gene. CDR3 length: 13 amino acids. From germline, CDR1 is SNHLY and CDR2 FYNNEI. The CDR3 nucleotides read TGTGCCAGCACTCAGACAGGGAATCAGCCCCAGCATTTT. It specifies CASTQTGNQPQHF.

The chain is built from TRBV7-8 and TRBJ2-1, with D possibly TRBD2 on 5 matching bases. This CDR3 is built from 13 residues. Trimming pared 0 bases from V and 8 bases from J, leaving 8 bases between. Germline CDR1 reads SGHVS; CDR2 reads FQNEAQ. The CDR3 DNA reads TGTGCCAGCAGCTTAGCGCACGGGGATGAGCAGTTCTTC. Amino acid sequence: CASSLAHGDEQFF.

This clone occurred a few times. The genes are TRBV28 and TRBJ2-5, with 8 bases identical to TRBD1. The CDR3 is 17 residues long. V shed 3 bases, J shed 3 bases, and the junction held 12 bases outside the gene matches. The germline CDR1 and CDR2 sequences are MDHEN and SYDVKM. CDR3 sequence: CASSFTGGISSKETQYF. The CDR3 coding sequence is TGTGCCAGCAGTTTTACAGGGGGAATCTCTTCAAAAGAGACCCAGTACTTC.

The gene calls are TRBV19 and TRBJ2-6, with no clear D. Germline V gene sequence: CDR1 LNHDA, CDR2 SQIVND (reference sequence). V lost 6 bases and J 0 bases, leaving 6 bases between the germline ends. The CDR3 spans 14 residues. CDR3 residues: CASRIDSGANVLTF. The CDR3 coding sequence is TGTGCCAGTAGAATCGACTCTGGGGCCAACGTCCTGACTTTC.

This clone was recorded only once. This chain uses TRBV7-2 with TRBJ2-2, with 7 bases lining up with TRBD2. The length of the CDR3 is 15 residues. The trim removed 6 bases at V and 2 bases at J, leaving 6 bases unmatched. The germline CDR1 and CDR2 sequences are SGHTA and FQGNSA. This chain's CDR3 is CASRMGGVNTGELFF. The CDR3 DNA reads as TGTGCCAGCAGAATGGGAGGGGTTAACACCGGGGAGCTGTTTTTT. The full variable domain, with the rest looked up from reference TRBV7-2 and TRBJ2-2, is GAGVSQSPSNKVTEKGKDVELRCDPISGHTALYWYRQSLGQGLEFLIYFQGNSAPDKSGLPSDRFSAERTGGSVSTLTIQRTQQEDSAVYLCASRMGGVNTGELFFGEGSRLTVL.

The gene calls are TRBV7-8 and TRBJ1-1; 9 bases align to TRBD1. The CDR3 spans 16 residues. The junction had 6 bases not matched to a gene; V was cut back by 4 bases and J by 0 bases. In germline, CDR1 is SGHVS, CDR2 FQNEAQ. The CDR3 is CASSSNGQGMNTEAFF. CDR3 in DNA: TGTGCCAGCAGCTCCAACGGACAGGGGATGAACACTGAAGCTTTCTTT.

This clone was counted between two and nine times. CDR3 nucleotides: TGTGCCAGCAGTTTCGGGACACCCAGCCCCGGCTATGGCTACACCTTC. Translating it yields CASSFGTPSPGYGYTF. The rearrangement joins TRBV27 to TRBJ1-2, with D tentatively TRBD1 (6 bases). This CDR3 is built from 16 residues. Germline CDR1 MNHEY, CDR2 SMNVEV (reference sequence). V was clipped by 3 bases and J by 4 bases, with 18 bases between them.

The chain recombines TRBV10-3 with TRBJ1-4, with D possibly TRBD1 on 5 matching bases. The CDR3 is 15 residues long. V was pared by 4 bases and J by 5 bases, with 14 bases between. From germline, CDR1 is ENHRY and CDR2 SYGVKD. The CDR3 sequence is CAISAGTRTNEKLFF. The CDR3 DNA follows: TGTGCCATCAGTGCAGGGACCAGGACAAATGAAAAACTGTTTTTT.

This clone was counted between two and nine times. The V and J genes are TRBV27 and TRBJ2-2; D is undetermined. Trimming left V 1 base short and J 3 bases short, with 3 bases between. Germline CDR1 MNHEY, CDR2 SMNVEV (reference sequence). The CDR3 consists of 13 residues. CDR3 loop: CASSLFDTGELFF. CDR3 sequence (DNA): TGTGCCAGCAGTTTATTCGACACCGGGGAGCTGTTTTTT.

Turning to this clone: Other DNA sequences within the sample encode an identical CDR3. The chain has TRBV5-1 and TRBJ1-5; no clear D. Germline CDR1 reads SGHRS; CDR2 reads YFSETQ. CDR3 length: 15 amino acids. Trimming removed 0 bases at V and 0 bases at J, with 7 bases between. The CDR3 protein is CASSLGGYSNQPQHF. The CDR3, as DNA: TGCGCCAGCAGCTTGGGAGGATATAGCAATCAGCCCCAGCATTTT.

The chain joins TRBV10-1 to TRBJ2-3; D is uncertain. V was pared by 4 bases and J by 2 bases, with 10 bases between. CDR3 size: 14 residues. CDR1 and CDR2 from the germline V gene are WNHNN and SYGVQD (reference sequence). CDR3 nucleotide sequence: TGCGCCAGCAGTGTGGACGGATACACAGATACGCAGTATTTT. As protein: CASSVDGYTDTQYF.

The chain joins TRBV19 to TRBJ1-2, with D uncertain. Deletions cut 7 bases from V and 6 bases from J, with 15 bases between. CDR1 is LNHDA, CDR2 SQIVND, per germline (reference sequence). The CDR3 has 13 residues. CDR3 bases: TGTGCCAGTAAGCCCTCGAGTGTGAATGGCTACACCTTC. Translating it yields CASKPSSVNGYTF.

This chain joins TRBV11-2 and TRBJ1-1; D possibly corresponds to TRBD1 (5 bases). V was shortened by 5 bases and J by 11 bases, with 15 bases between the two germline ends. Germline values: CDR1 SGHAT, CDR2 FQNNGV. The CDR3 totals 12 residues. CDR3 coding DNA: TGTGCCAGCAGCGGGACTGGGGTTGCGGCTTTCTTT. It translates to CASSGTGVAAFF.

This sequence joins TRBV9 and TRBJ1-2; D possibly corresponds to TRBD1 (6 bases). The CDR3 spans 16 residues. Germline values: CDR1 SGDLS, CDR2 YYNGEE. The V gene lost 0 bases and the J gene lost 1 base, with 13 bases spanning the gap. CDR3 amino acids: CASSVDNRDFNYGYTF. The CDR3, as DNA: TGTGCCAGCAGCGTAGACAACAGGGACTTTAACTATGGCTACACCTTC. The entire variable domain, with the rest obtained from reference TRBV9 and TRBJ1-2, is as follows: DSGVTQTPKHLITATGQRVTLRCSPRSGDLSVYWYQQSLDQGLQFLIQYYNGEERAKGNILERFSAQQFPDLHSELNLSSLELGDSALYFCASSVDNRDFNYGYTFGSGTRLTVV.

The chain couples TRBV4-1 to TRBJ2-1; perhaps TRBD1 as D (6 bases). CDR1 and CDR2 (germline): MGHRA, YSYEKL. The germline V and J ends were trimmed by 0 bases and 8 bases, with 14 bases remaining between them. The CDR3 has 15 residues. The CDR3 reads CASSQEETGWDEQFF. In DNA, the CDR3 is TGCGCCAGCAGCCAAGAGGAGACAGGTTGGGATGAGCAGTTCTTC.

This clone was counted a single time. This chain's CDR3 is CASSQEGATNEKLFF. The CDR3 DNA reads as TGCGCCAGCAGCCAAGAGGGGGCAACTAATGAAAAACTGTTTTTT. The genes are TRBV4-1 and TRBJ1-4; D may be TRBD1 (5 bases). Between the trimmed V and J ends, which lost 0 bases and 0 bases, there was a span of 5 bases. Germline values: CDR1 MGHRA, CDR2 YSYEKL. The CDR3 sequence is 15 residues long.

The rearrangement joins TRBV15 to TRBJ1-3; D remains ambiguous. Per germline, CDR1 LNHNV and CDR2 YYDKDF (reference sequence). The CDR3 runs 14 residues. Trimming stripped 0 bases from V and 1 base from J, with 4 bases between. As DNA, the CDR3 is TGTGCCACCAGCAGAGAGGGATCTGGAAACACCATATATTTT. It encodes CATSREGSGNTIYF.

The chain has TRBV10-2 and TRBJ2-1, with a tentative D call TRBD2 (5 bases). Germline assignment: CDR1 WSHSY and CDR2 SAAADI. There are 13 residues in the CDR3. V dropped 6 bases and J dropped 7 bases, with 13 bases sitting between them. The CDR3 sequence is CASSAAGVNEQFF. In DNA form, the CDR3 reads TGCGCCAGCAGCGCCGCCGGGGTGAATGAGCAGTTCTTC.

This chain connects TRBV7-9 to TRBJ2-5; D is unclear. CDR1 and CDR2 (germline): SEHNR, FQNEAQ (reference sequence). The CDR3 is 12 amino acids. Trimming stripped 5 bases from V and 5 bases from J, with 9 bases between. CDR3 amino acids: CASSLGTETQYF. DNA for the CDR3: TGTGCCAGCAGCCTAGGTACCGAGACCCAGTACTTC.